Listed here are 22 T cell receptor beta chains from one sample, sequenced in a study of blood T cell repertoires in COVID-19. Only in-frame clones appear in the TCRdb table, and some are missing; sequencing was by immunoSEQ multiplex PCR. The table lists a few hundred thousand clones, around 81% of them singletons, with approximately 4.6% in the top ten. Sequencing was done on a sample of PBMCs or T cells enriched from blood (not recorded which). The source is a young man with acute COVID-19.

The gene calls are TRBV7-3 and TRBJ1-3; D not certain. Germline assignment: CDR1 SGHTA and CDR2 FQGTGA. The CDR3 is 18 residues long. The V gene lost 2 bases and the J gene lost 7 bases, with 24 bases spanning the gap. The DNA for the CDR3 is TGTGCCAGCAGCTTATGGGTTGGCAGTCTCAGTTGGAGGAACACCATATATTTT. Translating it yields CASSLWVGSLSWRNTIYF.

The genes are TRBV3-1 (or the pseudogene TRBV3-2) and TRBJ2-7; the D is unclear. Trimming removed 1 base from V and 1 base from J, with 5 bases in between. The CDR3 spans 13 residues. Germline V CDR1 and CDR2: LGHDT, YNNKEL (reference sequence). The CDR3 spells CASSQVRSYEQYF. The DNA for the CDR3 is TGTGCCAGCAGCCAAGTTCGGTCCTACGAGCAGTACTTC.

The V gene is TRBV19, the J gene TRBJ2-7, with D possibly being TRBD2 (6 bases). Germline V gene sequence: CDR1 LNHDA, CDR2 SQIVND (reference sequence). Trimming took off 3 bases at V and 5 bases at J, with 17 bases between the two ends. This CDR3 has 15 amino acids. This chain's CDR3 is CASSIRGLLGDEQYF. The CDR3 DNA follows: TGTGCCAGTAGTATCCGGGGACTCCTAGGCGACGAGCAGTACTTC.

J is TRBJ1-2 and V is TRBV29-1; D ambiguous. The length of the CDR3 is 11 residues. V was cut by 4 bases and J by 7 bases, with 10 bases left in between. Looked up from germline, CDR1 is SQVTM and CDR2 is ANQGSEA. CDR3 in amino acids: CSVAGSFGYTF. The CDR3 DNA reads as TGCAGCGTTGCGGGAAGTTTTGGCTACACCTTC.

This clone was picked up one time. The rearrangement uses TRBV18 and TRBJ1-5; TRBD1 aligns across 9 bases. V lost 2 bases to trimming and J lost 0 bases; unmatched junction nucleotides: 2. CDR3 length: 16 amino acids. CDR1 KGHSH and CDR2 LQKENI come from the germline V gene. The CDR3 sequence is CASSPDRGSSNQPQHF. The CDR3 nucleotides read TGTGCCAGCTCACCAGACAGGGGGAGTAGCAATCAGCCCCAGCATTTT.

This clone was picked up one time. This chain connects TRBV7-9 to TRBJ2-2; 12 bases fit TRBD2. Germline CDR1 and CDR2: SEHNR and FQNEAQ (reference sequence). This CDR3 comprises 17 residues. The trim removed 5 bases at V and 6 bases at J, leaving 10 bases unmatched. For the CDR3, the DNA is TGTGCCAGCAGCCCGACTAGCGGGGGTATAACGGCCGGGGAGCTGTTTTTT. Its protein product is CASSPTSGGITAGELFF. Combining the CDR3 with reference TRBV7-9 and TRBJ2-2 gives the whole variable domain DTGVSQNPRHKITKRGQNVTFRCDPISEHNRLYWYRQTLGQGPEFLTYFQNEAQLEKSRLLSDRFSAERPKGSFSTLEIQRTEQGDSAMYLCASSPTSGGITAGELFFGEGSRLTVL.

This clone was seen a few times. The chain combines TRBV7-7 with TRBJ2-1; 10 bases fit TRBD2. This CDR3 comprises 15 residues. Germline CDR1 reads SSHAT; CDR2 reads FNYEAQ (reference sequence). V was clipped by 5 bases and J by 4 bases; unmatched bases: 5. CDR3 region: CASSLAAGGYNEQFF. The CDR3 DNA reads TGTGCCAGCAGCCTCGCAGCGGGGGGGTACAATGAGCAGTTCTTC. The full variable domain, completed using reference TRBV7-7 and TRBJ2-1, is GAGVSQSPRYKVTKRGQDVTLRCDPISSHATLYWYQQALGQGPEFLTYFNYEAQPDKSGLPSDRFSAERPEGSISTLTIQRTEQRDSAMYRCASSLAAGGYNEQFFGPGTRLTVL.

This clone came up a few times. The CDR3 DNA is TGTGCCAGCAGCTTAGGAGCATACCAAGAGACCCAGTACTTC. This sequence encodes CASSLGAYQETQYF. The genes are TRBV7-9 and TRBJ2-5; unclear D gene. From germline, CDR1 is SEHNR and CDR2 FQNEAQ (reference sequence). The CDR3 runs to 14 residues. The V end lost 1 base, the J end lost 0 bases, and 6 bases lay between the germline ends.

The V call is TRBV2, the J call TRBJ1-5, with D maybe TRBD1 (6 bases). Germline CDR1 is SNHLY and CDR2 is FYNNEI. The CDR3 runs 14 residues. V was trimmed by 8 bases and J by 4 bases, leaving 15 bases between them. DNA for the CDR3: TGTGCCAGCCGCGTGGACAGCATAAATCAGCCCCAGCATTTT. It encodes CASRVDSINQPQHF. Full variable domain (outside the CDR3, taken from reference TRBV2 and TRBJ1-5): EPEVTQTPSHQVTQMGQEVILRCVPISNHLYFYWYRQILGQKVEFLVSFYNNEISEKSEIFDDQFSVERPDGSNFTLKIRSTKLEDSAMYFCASRVDSINQPQHFGDGTRLSIL.

This chain joins TRBV4-1 and TRBJ1-1, with a weak D call TRBD1 (5 bases). Trimming stripped 0 bases from V and 1 base from J, with 21 bases between. The germline V gene has CDR1 MGHRA and CDR2 YSYEKL. This CDR3 is built from 19 residues. The CDR3 sequence is CASSQDTGGSANRNTEAFF. CDR3 nucleotide sequence: TGCGCCAGCAGCCAAGATACCGGGGGAAGTGCGAACCGGAACACTGAAGCTTTCTTT.

V and J are TRBV19 and TRBJ1-2, with TRBD1 matching over 7 bases. Trimming took 4 bases from V and 4 from J; bases not matched to a gene: 9. Germline CDR1 and CDR2: LNHDA and SQIVND (reference sequence). This CDR3 is built from 15 residues. CDR3 nucleotide sequence: TGTGCCAGTAGTACAACCGGGACAGCGCCCTATGGCTACACCTTC. Amino acid sequence: CASSTTGTAPYGYTF.

The chain combines TRBV2 with TRBJ1-3, with D perhaps TRBD1 (6 bases). The CDR3 sequence is 14 residues long. Germline V gene sequence: CDR1 SNHLY, CDR2 FYNNEI. V was pared by 8 bases and J by 0 bases, with 11 bases between. CDR3 sequence: CASRGAGSGNTIYF. DNA for the CDR3: TGTGCCAGCCGGGGGGCGGGCTCTGGAAACACCATATATTTT. Based on the CDR3 plus reference TRBV2 and TRBJ1-3, the full variable domain is EPEVTQTPSHQVTQMGQEVILRCVPISNHLYFYWYRQILGQKVEFLVSFYNNEISEKSEIFDDQFSVERPDGSNFTLKIRSTKLEDSAMYFCASRGAGSGNTIYFGEGSWLTVV.

V and J are TRBV3-1 (or the pseudogene TRBV3-2) and TRBJ1-1; D might be TRBD1 (6 bases). Germline V gene lookup returns CDR1 LGHDT and CDR2 YNNKEL (reference sequence). The CDR3 has 13 amino acids. Trimming shortened V by 8 bases and J by 5 bases, and 15 bases separated the two germline ends. In DNA, the CDR3 is TGTGCCAGCGGGGCAGGGGTGCGGACTGAAGCTTTCTTT. Translated, it gives CASGAGVRTEAFF.

The chain carries TRBV5-6 and TRBJ2-1, with TRBD1 matching over 11 bases. This CDR3 region has 12 residues. V gave up 4 bases and J gave up 9 bases; unmatched junction bases: 0. Germline V gives CDR1 SGHDT, CDR2 YYEEEE. CDR3 in amino acids: CASSGTGGEQFF. The CDR3 DNA reads as TGTGCCAGCAGCGGGACAGGGGGTGAGCAGTTCTTC.

The chain recombines TRBV20-1 with TRBJ2-7; 7 positions agree with TRBD1. The CDR3 consists of 11 residues. The V and J ends lost 4 bases and 8 bases, in that order; junction bases with no gene match: 5. CDR1 DFQATT and CDR2 SNEGSKA come from the germline V gene (reference sequence). The CDR3 bases are TGCAGTGCTATCGACAGGGACCAGCAGTACTTC. Amino acid sequence: CSAIDRDQQYF.

The rearrangement uses TRBV6-5 and TRBJ2-6; TRBD1 might be the D (6 bases). This CDR3 comprises 15 residues. In germline, CDR1 is MNHEY, CDR2 SVGAGI. V shed 4 bases and J shed 2 bases, with 9 bases lying between them. The CDR3 loop is CASSSHRAGANVLTF. CDR3 nucleotides: TGTGCCAGCAGTTCACACAGGGCTGGGGCCAACGTCCTGACTTTC.

This chain links TRBV18 with TRBJ2-2; D is perhaps TRBD2 (6 bases). The CDR3 consists of 16 residues. The germline V gene has CDR1 KGHSH and CDR2 LQKENI. The V gene lost 1 base and the J gene lost 4 bases, with 13 bases spanning the gap. The CDR3 region is CASSPHGGLSTGELFF. CDR3 nucleotide sequence: TGTGCCAGCTCACCACATGGAGGGTTGAGCACCGGGGAGCTGTTTTTT.

V and J are TRBV7-9 and TRBJ1-1; maybe TRBD1 (6 bases). Germline CDR1 reads SEHNR; CDR2 reads FQNEAQ (reference sequence). Trimming cost V 4 bases and J 5 bases, with 20 bases left between them. The CDR3 length is 16 residues. Here the CDR3 DNA reads TGTGCCAGCAGCTCCCCGGGACACAGGCCAGGGACTGAAGCTTTCTTT. This codes for CASSSPGHRPGTEAFF.

The rearrangement uses TRBV7-9 and TRBJ1-5, with no clear D. The germline V and J ends were trimmed by 5 bases and 0 bases, with 8 bases remaining between them. The CDR3 contains 14 residues. The germline V gene has CDR1 SEHNR and CDR2 FQNEAQ (reference sequence). DNA for the CDR3: TGTGCCAGCAGCCGGGAGTTTAGCAATCAGCCCCAGCATTTT. It is translated as CASSREFSNQPQHF.

The chain recombines TRBV24-1 with TRBJ2-1; D uncertain. The length of the CDR3 is 12 residues. Germline values: CDR1 KGHDR, CDR2 SFDVKD. V lost 3 bases, J lost 7 bases, and 6 bases lay in between. The CDR3 is CATSDRWNEQFF. The CDR3 bases are TGTGCCACCAGTGATCGGTGGAATGAGCAGTTCTTC.

This chain connects TRBV7-9 to TRBJ1-2; TRBD1 agrees at 11 bases. CDR3 length: 15 amino acids. Germline V gene lookup returns CDR1 SEHNR and CDR2 FQNEAQ (reference sequence). Losses at the gene ends were 4 bases for V and 4 bases for J; bases not matched to a gene: 5. Here the CDR3 reads CASSSGQGVIYGYTF. For the CDR3, the DNA is TGTGCCAGCAGCTCGGGACAGGGGGTGATCTATGGCTACACCTTC.

The V gene is TRBV5-1, the J gene TRBJ1-1; possibly TRBD1 for D (6 bases). CDR1 is SGHRS, CDR2 YFSETQ, per germline. The V and J ends lost 4 bases and 4 bases respectively, with 17 bases between them. CDR3 length equals 15 residues. CDR3 amino acids: CASSPGRGGPTEAFF. Written as DNA, the CDR3 is TGCGCCAGCAGCCCGGGCCGCGGGGGGCCCACTGAAGCTTTCTTT.